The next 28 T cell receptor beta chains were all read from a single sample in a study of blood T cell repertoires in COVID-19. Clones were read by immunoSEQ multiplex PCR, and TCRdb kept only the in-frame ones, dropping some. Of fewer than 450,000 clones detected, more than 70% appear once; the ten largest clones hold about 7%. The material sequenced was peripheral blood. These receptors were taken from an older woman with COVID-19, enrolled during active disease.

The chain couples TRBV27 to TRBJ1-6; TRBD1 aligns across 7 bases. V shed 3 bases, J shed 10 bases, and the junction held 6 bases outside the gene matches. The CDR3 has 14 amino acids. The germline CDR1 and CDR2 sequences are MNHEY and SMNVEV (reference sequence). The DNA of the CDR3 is TGTGCCAGCAGTTTCCGACAGGGCGAGTCACCCCTCCACTTT. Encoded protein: CASSFRQGESPLHF.

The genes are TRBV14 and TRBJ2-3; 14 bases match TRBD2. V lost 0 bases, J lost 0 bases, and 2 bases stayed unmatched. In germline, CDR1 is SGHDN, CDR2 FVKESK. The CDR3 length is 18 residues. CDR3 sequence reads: CASSQDRTSGGSTDTQYF. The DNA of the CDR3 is TGTGCCAGCAGCCAAGATCGGACTAGCGGGGGGAGCACAGATACGCAGTATTTT.

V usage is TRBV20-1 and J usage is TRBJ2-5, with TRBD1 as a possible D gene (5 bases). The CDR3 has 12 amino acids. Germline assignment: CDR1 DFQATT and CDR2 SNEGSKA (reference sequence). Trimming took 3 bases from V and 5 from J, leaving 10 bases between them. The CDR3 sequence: CSASKGKETQYF. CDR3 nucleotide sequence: TGCAGTGCTAGTAAGGGGAAGGAGACCCAGTACTTC.

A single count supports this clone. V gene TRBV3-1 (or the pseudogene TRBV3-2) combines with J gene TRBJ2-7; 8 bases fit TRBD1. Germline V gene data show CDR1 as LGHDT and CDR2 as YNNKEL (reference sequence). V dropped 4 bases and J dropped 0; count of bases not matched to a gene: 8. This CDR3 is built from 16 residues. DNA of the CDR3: TGTGCCAGCAGCCCGCAACAGGGGGGAGGCTCCTACGAGCAGTACTTC. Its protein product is CASSPQQGGGSYEQYF.

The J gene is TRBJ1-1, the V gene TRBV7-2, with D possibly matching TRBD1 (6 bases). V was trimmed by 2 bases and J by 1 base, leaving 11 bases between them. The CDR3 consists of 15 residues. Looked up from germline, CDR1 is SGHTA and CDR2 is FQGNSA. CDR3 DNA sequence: TGTGCCAGCAGCTTAAGTAGGACAGCGAACACTGAAGCTTTCTTT. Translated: CASSLSRTANTEAFF. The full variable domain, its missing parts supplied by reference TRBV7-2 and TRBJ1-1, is GAGVSQSPSNKVTEKGKDVELRCDPISGHTALYWYRQSLGQGLEFLIYFQGNSAPDKSGLPSDRFSAERTGGSVSTLTIQRTQQEDSAVYLCASSLSRTANTEAFFGQGTRLTVV.

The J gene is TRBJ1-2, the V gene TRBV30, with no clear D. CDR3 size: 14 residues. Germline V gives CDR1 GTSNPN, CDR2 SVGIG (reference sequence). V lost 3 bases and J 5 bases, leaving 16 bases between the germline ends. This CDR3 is CAWSEDYQLYGYTF. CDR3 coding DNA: TGTGCCTGGAGCGAAGACTACCAGTTATATGGCTACACCTTC.

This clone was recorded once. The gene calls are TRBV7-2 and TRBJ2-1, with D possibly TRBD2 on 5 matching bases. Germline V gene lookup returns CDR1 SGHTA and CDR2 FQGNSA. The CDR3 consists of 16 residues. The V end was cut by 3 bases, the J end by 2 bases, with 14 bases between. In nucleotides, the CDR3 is TGTGCCAGCAGCTTCCCGGGGTACCCTACCTACAATGAGCAGTTCTTC. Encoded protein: CASSFPGYPTYNEQFF. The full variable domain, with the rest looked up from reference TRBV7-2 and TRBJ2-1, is GAGVSQSPSNKVTEKGKDVELRCDPISGHTALYWYRQSLGQGLEFLIYFQGNSAPDKSGLPSDRFSAERTGGSVSTLTIQRTQQEDSAVYLCASSFPGYPTYNEQFFGPGTRLTVL.

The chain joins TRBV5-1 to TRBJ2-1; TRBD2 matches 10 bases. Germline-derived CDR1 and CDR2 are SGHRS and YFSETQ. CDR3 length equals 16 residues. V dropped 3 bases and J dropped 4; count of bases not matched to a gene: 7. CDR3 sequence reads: CASSSSGGNSYNEQFF. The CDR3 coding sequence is TGCGCCAGCAGCTCTAGCGGGGGCAACTCTTACAATGAGCAGTTCTTC.

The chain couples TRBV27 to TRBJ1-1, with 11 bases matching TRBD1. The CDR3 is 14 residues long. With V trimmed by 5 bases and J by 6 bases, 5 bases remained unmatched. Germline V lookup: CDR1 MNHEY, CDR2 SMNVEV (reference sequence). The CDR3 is CASSTGQGAAEAFF. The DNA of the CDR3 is TGTGCCAGCAGTACCGGACAGGGGGCTGCTGAAGCTTTCTTT.

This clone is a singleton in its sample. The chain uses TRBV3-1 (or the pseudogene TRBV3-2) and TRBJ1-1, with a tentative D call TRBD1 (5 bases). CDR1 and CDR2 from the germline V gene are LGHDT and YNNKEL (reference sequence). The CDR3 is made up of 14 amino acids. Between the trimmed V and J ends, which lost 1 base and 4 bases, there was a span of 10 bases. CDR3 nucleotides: TGTGCCAGCAGCCAAGGGGGCGCCGGCACTGAAGCTTTCTTT. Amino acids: CASSQGGAGTEAFF.

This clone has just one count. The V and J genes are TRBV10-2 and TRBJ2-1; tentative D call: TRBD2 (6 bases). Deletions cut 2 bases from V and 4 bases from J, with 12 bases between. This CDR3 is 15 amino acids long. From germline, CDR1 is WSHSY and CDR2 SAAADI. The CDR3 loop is CASSEASSAYNEQFF. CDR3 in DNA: TGCGCCAGCAGTGAGGCGTCTAGCGCTTACAATGAGCAGTTCTTC.

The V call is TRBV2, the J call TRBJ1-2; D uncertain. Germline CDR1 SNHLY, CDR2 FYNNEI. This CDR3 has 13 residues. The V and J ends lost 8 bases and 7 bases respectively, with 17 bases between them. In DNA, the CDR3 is TGTGCCAGCCATAGGCGTCAGGAGGCTGGCTACACCTTC. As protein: CASHRRQEAGYTF.

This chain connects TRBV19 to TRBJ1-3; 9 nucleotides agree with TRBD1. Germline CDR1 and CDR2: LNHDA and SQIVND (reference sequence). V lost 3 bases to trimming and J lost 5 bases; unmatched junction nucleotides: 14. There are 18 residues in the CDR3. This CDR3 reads CASSMSGTGSLARNTIYF. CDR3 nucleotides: TGTGCCAGTAGTATGTCAGGGACAGGGTCTCTCGCGAGAAACACCATATATTTT.

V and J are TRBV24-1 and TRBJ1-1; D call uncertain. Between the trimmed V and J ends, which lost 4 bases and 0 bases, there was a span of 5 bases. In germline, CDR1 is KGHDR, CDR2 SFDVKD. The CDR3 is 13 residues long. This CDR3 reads CATSDGMNTEAFF. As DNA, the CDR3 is TGTGCCACCAGTGACGGGATGAACACTGAAGCTTTCTTT.

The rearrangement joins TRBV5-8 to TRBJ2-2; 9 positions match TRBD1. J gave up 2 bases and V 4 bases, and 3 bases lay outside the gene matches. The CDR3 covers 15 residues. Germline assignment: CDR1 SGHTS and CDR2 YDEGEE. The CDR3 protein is CASSPGQGNTGELFF. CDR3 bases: TGTGCCAGCAGCCCGGGACAGGGAAACACCGGGGAGCTGTTTTTT.

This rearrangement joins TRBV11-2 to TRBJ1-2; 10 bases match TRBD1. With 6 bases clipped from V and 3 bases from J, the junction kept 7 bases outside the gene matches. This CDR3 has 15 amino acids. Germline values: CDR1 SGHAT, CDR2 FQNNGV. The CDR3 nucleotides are TGTGCCAGCAGACTCACCGGGACAGGGGACTATGGCTACACCTTC. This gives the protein CASRLTGTGDYGYTF.

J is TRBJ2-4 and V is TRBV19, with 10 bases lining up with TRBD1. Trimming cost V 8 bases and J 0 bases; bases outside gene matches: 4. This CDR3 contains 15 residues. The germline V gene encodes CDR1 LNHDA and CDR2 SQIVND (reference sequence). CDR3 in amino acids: CASVDRGLAKNIQYF. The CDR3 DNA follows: TGTGCCAGTGTAGACAGGGGGCTAGCCAAAAACATTCAGTACTTC.

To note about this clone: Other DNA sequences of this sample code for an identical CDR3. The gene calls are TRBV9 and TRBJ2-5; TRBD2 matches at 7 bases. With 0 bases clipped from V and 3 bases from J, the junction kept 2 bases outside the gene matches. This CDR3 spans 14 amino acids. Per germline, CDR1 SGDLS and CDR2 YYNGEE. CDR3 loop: CASSVGLAEETQYF. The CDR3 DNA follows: TGTGCCAGCAGCGTAGGCCTAGCGGAAGAGACCCAGTACTTC. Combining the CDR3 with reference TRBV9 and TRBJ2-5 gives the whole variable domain DSGVTQTPKHLITATGQRVTLRCSPRSGDLSVYWYQQSLDQGLQFLIQYYNGEERAKGNILERFSAQQFPDLHSELNLSSLELGDSALYFCASSVGLAEETQYFGPGTRLLVL.

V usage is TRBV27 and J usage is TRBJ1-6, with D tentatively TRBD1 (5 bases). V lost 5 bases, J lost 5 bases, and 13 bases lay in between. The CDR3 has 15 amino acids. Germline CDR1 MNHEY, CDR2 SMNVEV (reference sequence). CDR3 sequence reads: CASSPPKGNNSPLHF. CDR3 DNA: TGTGCCAGCAGTCCCCCCAAGGGGAATAATTCACCCCTCCACTTT.

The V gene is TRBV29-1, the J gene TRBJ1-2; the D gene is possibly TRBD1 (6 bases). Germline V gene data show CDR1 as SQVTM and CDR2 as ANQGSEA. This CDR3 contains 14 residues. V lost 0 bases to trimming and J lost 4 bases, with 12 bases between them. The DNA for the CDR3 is TGCAGCGTTGAAGACCAGGGGTACGGCTATGGCTACACCTTC. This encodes CSVEDQGYGYGYTF.

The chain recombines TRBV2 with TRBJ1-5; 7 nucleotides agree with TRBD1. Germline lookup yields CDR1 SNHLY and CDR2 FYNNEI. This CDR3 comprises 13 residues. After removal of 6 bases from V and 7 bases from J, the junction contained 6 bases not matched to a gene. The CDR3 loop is CASREQGWQPQHF. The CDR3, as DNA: TGTGCCAGCAGGGAACAGGGGTGGCAGCCCCAGCATTTT.

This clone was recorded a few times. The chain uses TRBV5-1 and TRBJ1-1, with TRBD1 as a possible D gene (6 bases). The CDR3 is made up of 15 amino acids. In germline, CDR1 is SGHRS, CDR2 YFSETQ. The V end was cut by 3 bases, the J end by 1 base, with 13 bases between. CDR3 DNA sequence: TGCGCCAGCAGCTCACGGGGGGCGGAGAACACTGAAGCTTTCTTT. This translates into CASSSRGAENTEAFF.

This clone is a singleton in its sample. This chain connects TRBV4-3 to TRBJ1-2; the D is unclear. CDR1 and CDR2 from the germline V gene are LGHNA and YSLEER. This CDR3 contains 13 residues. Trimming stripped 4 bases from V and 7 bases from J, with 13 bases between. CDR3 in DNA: TGCGCCAGCAGCCCACGGGAGAAGAGTGGCTACACCTTC. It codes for CASSPREKSGYTF.

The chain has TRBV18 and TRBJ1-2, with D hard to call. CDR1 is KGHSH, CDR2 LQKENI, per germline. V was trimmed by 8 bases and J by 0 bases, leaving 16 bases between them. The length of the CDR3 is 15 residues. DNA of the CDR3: TGTGCCAGCGTCGAATCCGCGAAAGCTAACTATGGCTACACCTTC. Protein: CASVESAKANYGYTF.

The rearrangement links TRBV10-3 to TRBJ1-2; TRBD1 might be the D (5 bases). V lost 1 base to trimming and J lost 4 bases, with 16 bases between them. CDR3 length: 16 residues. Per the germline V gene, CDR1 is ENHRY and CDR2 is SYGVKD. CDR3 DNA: TGTGCCATCAGTGAGTTCCAACAGGAACTACCCTATGGCTACACCTTC. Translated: CAISEFQQELPYGYTF.

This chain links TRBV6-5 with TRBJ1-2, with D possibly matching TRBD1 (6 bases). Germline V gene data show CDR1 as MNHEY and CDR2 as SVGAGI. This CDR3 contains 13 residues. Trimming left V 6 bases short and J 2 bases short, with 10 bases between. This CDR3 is CASRVTGNYGYTF. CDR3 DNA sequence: TGTGCCAGCAGGGTGACAGGCAACTATGGCTACACCTTC.

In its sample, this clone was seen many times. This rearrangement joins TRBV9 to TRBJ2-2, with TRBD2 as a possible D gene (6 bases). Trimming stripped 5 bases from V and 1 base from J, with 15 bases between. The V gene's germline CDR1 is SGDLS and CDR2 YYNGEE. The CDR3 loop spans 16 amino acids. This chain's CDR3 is CASSGNRDLNTGELFF. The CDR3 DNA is TGTGCCAGCAGTGGCAACCGGGACTTGAACACCGGGGAGCTGTTTTTT.

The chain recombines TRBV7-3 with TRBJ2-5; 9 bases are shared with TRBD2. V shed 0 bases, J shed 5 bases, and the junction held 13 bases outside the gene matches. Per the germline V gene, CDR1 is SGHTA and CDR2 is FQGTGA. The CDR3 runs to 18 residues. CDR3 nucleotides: TGTGCCAGCAGCTTAACGCGGGCTAGCGGGGACGTAGGGGAGACCCAGTACTTC. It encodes CASSLTRASGDVGETQYF.